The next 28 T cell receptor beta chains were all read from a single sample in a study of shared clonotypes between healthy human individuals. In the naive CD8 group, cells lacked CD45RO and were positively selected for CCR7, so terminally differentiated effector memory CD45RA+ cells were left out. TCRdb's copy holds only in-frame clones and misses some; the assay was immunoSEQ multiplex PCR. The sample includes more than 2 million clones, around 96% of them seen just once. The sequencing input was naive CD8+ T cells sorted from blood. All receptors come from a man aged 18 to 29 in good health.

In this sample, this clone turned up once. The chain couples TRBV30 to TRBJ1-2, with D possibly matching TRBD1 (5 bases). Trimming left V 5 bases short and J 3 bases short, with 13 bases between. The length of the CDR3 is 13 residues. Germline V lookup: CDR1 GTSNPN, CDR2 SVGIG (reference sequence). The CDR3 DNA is TGTGCCTGGGCGACCCCGGGGGACTATGGCTACACCTTC. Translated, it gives CAWATPGDYGYTF.

For the CDR3, the DNA is TGTGCCAGCACCCCTCGTTATTTTGTCGGGGAGCTGTTTTTT. It is translated as CASTPRYFVGELFF. The V gene is TRBV6-6, the J gene TRBJ2-2; D call uncertain. The length of the CDR3 is 14 residues. Between the trimmed V and J ends, which lost 7 bases and 7 bases, there was a span of 16 bases. CDR1 and CDR2 from the germline V gene are MNHNY and SVGAGI (reference sequence).

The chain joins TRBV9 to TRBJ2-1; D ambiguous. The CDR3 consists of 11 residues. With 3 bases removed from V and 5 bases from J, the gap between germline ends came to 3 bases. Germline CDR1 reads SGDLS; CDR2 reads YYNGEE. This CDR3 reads CASSDHNEQFF. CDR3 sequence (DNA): TGTGCCAGCAGCGACCACAATGAGCAGTTCTTC. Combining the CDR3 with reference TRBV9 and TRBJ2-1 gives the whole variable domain DSGVTQTPKHLITATGQRVTLRCSPRSGDLSVYWYQQSLDQGLQFLIQYYNGEERAKGNILERFSAQQFPDLHSELNLSSLELGDSALYFCASSDHNEQFFGPGTRLTVL.

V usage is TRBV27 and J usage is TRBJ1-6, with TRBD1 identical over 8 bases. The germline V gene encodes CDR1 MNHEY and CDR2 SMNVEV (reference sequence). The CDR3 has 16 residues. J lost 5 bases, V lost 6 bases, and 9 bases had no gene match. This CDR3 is CASSPPGQVDNSPLHF. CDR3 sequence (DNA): TGTGCCAGCAGCCCCCCGGGACAGGTAGATAATTCACCCCTCCACTTT.

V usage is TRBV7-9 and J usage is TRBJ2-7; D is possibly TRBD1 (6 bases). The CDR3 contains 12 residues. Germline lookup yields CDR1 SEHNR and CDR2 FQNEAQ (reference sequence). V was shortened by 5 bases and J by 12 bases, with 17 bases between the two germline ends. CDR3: CASSGDRPQLYF. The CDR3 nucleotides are TGTGCCAGCAGCGGAGACAGGCCGCAACTGTACTTC.

The CDR3 loop is CASNLGPAPYNEQFF. The CDR3 bases are TGTGCCAGCAACCTGGGACCAGCCCCCTACAATGAGCAGTTCTTC. The gene calls are TRBV6-5 and TRBJ2-1; D is possibly TRBD1 or TRBD2 (5 bases each). Germline V gene sequence: CDR1 MNHEY, CDR2 SVGAGI. The CDR3 sequence is 15 residues long. The ends were cut back, 7 bases at V and 2 bases at J, with 15 bases in the middle.

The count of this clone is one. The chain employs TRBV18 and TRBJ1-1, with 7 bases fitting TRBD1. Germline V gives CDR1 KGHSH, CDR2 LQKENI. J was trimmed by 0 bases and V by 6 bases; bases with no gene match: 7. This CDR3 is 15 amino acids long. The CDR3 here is CASSPTGEVNTEAFF. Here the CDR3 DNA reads TGTGCCAGCTCCCCAACAGGGGAGGTGAACACTGAAGCTTTCTTT.

DNA for the CDR3: TGTGCCAGCAGCATAGACGGACTAGCGGGAGTACAGCAGTACTTC. Amino acid sequence: CASSIDGLAGVQQYF. The chain carries TRBV9 and TRBJ2-7; 13 bases match TRBD2. V lost 4 bases to trimming and J lost 8 bases; unmatched junction nucleotides: 9. Germline V gives CDR1 SGDLS, CDR2 YYNGEE. The CDR3 has 15 residues.

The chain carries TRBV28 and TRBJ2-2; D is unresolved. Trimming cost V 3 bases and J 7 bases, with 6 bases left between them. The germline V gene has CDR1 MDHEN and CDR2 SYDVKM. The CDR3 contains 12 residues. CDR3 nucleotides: TGTGCCAGCAGTTTCAGGAACGGGGAGCTGTTTTTT. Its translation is CASSFRNGELFF.

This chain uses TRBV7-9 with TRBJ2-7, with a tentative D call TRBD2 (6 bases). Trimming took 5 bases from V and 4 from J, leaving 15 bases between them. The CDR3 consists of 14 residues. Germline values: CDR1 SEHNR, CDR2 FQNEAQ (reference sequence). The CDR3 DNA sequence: TGTGCCAGCAGCACCCCGACTAGTATGTACGAGCAGTACTTC. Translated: CASSTPTSMYEQYF.

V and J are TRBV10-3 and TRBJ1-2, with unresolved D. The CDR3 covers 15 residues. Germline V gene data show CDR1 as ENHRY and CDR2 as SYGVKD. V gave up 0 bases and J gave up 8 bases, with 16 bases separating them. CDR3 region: CAISESTGAPAGYTF. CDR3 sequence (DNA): TGTGCCATCAGTGAGTCGACGGGAGCCCCTGCCGGCTACACCTTC.

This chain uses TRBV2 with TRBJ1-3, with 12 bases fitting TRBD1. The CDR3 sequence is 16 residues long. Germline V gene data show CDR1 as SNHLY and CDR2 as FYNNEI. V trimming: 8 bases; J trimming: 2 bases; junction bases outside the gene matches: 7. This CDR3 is CASPGTGGKTGNTIYF. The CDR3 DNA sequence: TGTGCCAGCCCCGGGACAGGGGGCAAAACTGGAAACACCATATATTTT.

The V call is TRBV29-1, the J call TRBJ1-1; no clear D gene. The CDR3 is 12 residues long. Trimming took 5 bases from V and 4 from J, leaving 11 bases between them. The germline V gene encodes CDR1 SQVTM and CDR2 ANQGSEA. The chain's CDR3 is CSVRVLGTEAFF. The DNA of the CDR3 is TGCAGCGTTCGTGTGTTGGGCACTGAAGCTTTCTTT.

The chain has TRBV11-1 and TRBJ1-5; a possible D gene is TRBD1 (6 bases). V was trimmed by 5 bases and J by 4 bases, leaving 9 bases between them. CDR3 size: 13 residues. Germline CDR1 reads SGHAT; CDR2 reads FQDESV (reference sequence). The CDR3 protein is CASSHDRNQPQHF. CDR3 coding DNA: TGTGCCAGCAGCCACGACAGGAATCAGCCCCAGCATTTT.

In DNA, the CDR3 is TGTGCCAGCGGCGCGGCGGATCATAATGAAAAACTGTTTTTT. Translated: CASGAADHNEKLFF. The rearrangement joins TRBV2 to TRBJ1-4; D is ambiguous. V was trimmed by 8 bases and J by 4 bases, leaving 14 bases between them. The V gene's germline CDR1 is SNHLY and CDR2 FYNNEI. This CDR3 contains 14 residues.

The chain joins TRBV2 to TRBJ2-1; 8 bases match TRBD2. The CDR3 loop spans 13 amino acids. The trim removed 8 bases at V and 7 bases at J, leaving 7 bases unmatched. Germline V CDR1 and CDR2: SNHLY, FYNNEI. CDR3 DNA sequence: TGTGCCAGCGCACCGGGACTAGAAAATGAGCAGTTCTTC. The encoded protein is CASAPGLENEQFF.

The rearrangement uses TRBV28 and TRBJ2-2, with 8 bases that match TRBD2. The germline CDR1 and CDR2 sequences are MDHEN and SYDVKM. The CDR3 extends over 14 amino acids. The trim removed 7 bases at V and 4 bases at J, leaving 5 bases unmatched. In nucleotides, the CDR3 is TGTGCCAGCAACAGCGGGGGCCCCACCGGGGAGCTGTTTTTT. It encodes CASNSGGPTGELFF. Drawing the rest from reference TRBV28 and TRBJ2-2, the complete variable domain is DVKVTQSSRYLVKRTGEKVFLECVQDMDHENMFWYRQDPGLGLRLIYFSYDVKMKEKGDIPEGYSVSREKKERFSLILESASTNQTSMYLCASNSGGPTGELFFGEGSRLTVL.

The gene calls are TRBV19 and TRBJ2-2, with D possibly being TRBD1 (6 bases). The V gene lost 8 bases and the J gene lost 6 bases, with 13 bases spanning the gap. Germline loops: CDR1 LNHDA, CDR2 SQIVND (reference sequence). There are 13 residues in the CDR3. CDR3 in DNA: TGTGCCAGTGGATCCAGGGGTTCCGGGGAGCTGTTTTTT. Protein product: CASGSRGSGELFF.

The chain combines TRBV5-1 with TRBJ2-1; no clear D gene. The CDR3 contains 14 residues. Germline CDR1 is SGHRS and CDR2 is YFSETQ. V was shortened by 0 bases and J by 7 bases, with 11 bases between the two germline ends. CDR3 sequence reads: CASSLAIAGNEQFF. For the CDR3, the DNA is TGCGCCAGCAGCTTGGCAATAGCTGGGAATGAGCAGTTCTTC.

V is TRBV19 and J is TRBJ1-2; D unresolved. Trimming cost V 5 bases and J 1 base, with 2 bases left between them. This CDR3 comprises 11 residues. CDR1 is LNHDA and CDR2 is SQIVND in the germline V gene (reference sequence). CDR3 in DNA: TGTGCCAGTAGTGTTAACTATGGCTACACCTTC. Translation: CASSVNYGYTF.

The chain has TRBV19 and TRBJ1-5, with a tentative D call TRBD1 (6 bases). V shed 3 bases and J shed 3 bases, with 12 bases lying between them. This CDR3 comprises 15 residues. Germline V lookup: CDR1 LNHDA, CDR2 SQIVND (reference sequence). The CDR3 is CASSMPDSYNQPQHF. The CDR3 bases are TGTGCCAGTAGTATGCCGGACAGCTACAATCAGCCCCAGCATTTT.

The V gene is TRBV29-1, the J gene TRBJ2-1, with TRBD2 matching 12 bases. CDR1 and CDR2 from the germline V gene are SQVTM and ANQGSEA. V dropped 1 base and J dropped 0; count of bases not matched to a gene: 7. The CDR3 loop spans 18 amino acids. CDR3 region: CSVEGTSGIRSSYNEQFF. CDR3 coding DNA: TGCAGCGTTGAAGGGACTAGCGGGATCCGGAGCTCCTACAATGAGCAGTTCTTC.

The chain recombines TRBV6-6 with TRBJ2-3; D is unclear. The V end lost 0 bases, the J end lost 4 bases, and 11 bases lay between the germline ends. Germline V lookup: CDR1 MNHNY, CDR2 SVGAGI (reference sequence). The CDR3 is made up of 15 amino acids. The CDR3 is CASSYSGYAPDTQYF. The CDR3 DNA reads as TGTGCCAGCAGTTACTCGGGGTATGCCCCAGATACGCAGTATTTT.

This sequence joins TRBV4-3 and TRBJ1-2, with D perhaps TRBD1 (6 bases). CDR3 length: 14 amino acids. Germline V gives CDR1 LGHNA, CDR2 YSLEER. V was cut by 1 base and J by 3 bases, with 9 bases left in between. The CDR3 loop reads CASSQAGVDYGYTF. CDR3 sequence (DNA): TGCGCCAGCAGCCAAGCAGGGGTTGACTATGGCTACACCTTC.

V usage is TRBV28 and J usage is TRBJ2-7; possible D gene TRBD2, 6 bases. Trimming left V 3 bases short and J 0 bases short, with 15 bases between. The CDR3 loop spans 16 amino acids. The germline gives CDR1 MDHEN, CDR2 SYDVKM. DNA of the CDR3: TGTGCCAGCAGTTTGGGCCCCACGGGACTCTCCTACGAGCAGTACTTC. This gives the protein CASSLGPTGLSYEQYF.

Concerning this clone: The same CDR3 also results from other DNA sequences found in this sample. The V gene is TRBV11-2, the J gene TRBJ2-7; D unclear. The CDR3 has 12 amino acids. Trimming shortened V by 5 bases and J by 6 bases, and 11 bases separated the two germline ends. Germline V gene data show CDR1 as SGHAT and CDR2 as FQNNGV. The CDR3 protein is CASSLGVSEQYF. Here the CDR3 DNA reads TGTGCCAGCAGCCTTGGCGTAAGCGAGCAGTACTTC.

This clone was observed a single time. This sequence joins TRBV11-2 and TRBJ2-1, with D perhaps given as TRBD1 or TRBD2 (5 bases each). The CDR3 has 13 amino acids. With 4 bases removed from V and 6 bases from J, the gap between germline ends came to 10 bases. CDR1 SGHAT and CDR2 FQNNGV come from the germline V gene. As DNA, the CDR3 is TGTGCCAGCAGCTCGGGACCCCTCAATGAGCAGTTCTTC. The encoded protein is CASSSGPLNEQFF.

The CDR3 DNA is TGTGCCAGCAGGGAGGGCCCCTCTGGGGCCAACGTCCTGACTTTC. Protein product: CASREGPSGANVLTF. The rearrangement uses TRBV2 and TRBJ2-6, with D maybe TRBD2 (6 bases). Germline V gives CDR1 SNHLY, CDR2 FYNNEI. V was clipped by 6 bases and J by 0 bases, with 9 bases between them. This CDR3 has 15 amino acids.